This T cell receptor (beta chain) stems from a study of radiation and T cells in renal cell carcinoma. Study observations and caveats: In blood, top tumor clones expanded by 2 weeks, shrinking by 4.

Here immunoSEQ multiplex PCR was the method, and the copy in TCRdb shows in-frame clones only, minus some. The top ten clones hold roughly 10% of a sample with around 170,000 clones, around 89% of them seen once. For this clone: As yet, its antigen is unknown.

Time point defined: blood 4 weeks post-SBRT, at nephrectomy. Treatment of the sample: 15 Gy SBRT to primary tumor, nephrectomy 4 weeks later. Radiation-treated patients gave blood at baseline, week 2 and week 4. Clear cell pathology was present in this patient's renal cell carcinoma. Germline V gene sequence: CDR1 SGHTA, CDR2 FQGNSA. The CDR3 covers 17 residues. Trimming cost V 5 bases and J 4 bases; bases outside gene matches: 13. This receptor was obtained from a woman aged 45-65 years with renal cell carcinoma. The sequencing here drew on blood, taken from a patient whose treatment included radiotherapy and nephrectomy. This rearrangement joins TRBV7-2 to TRBJ2-2, with 7 nucleotides matching TRBD1. The CDR3: CASSPSGTVVSTGELFF. In nucleotides, the CDR3 is TGTGCCAGCAGCCCTTCCGGGACAGTCGTTTCCACCGGGGAGCTGTTTTTT. The full variable domain, in which reference TRBV7-2 and TRBJ2-2 provide the parts outside the CDR3, is GAGVSQSPSNKVTEKGKDVELRCDPISGHTALYWYRQSLGQGLEFLIYFQGNSAPDKSGLPSDRFSAERTGGSVSTLTIQRTQQEDSAVYLCASSPSGTVVSTGELFFGEGSRLTVL.